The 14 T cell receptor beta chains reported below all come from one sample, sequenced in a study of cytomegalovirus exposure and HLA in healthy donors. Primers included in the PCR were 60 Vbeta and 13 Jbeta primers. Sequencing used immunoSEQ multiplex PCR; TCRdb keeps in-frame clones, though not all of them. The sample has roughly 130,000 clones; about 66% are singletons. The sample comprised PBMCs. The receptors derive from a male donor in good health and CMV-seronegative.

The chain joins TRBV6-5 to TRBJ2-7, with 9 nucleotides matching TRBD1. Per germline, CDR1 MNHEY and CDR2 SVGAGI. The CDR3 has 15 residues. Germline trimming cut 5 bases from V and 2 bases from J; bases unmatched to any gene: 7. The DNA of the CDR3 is TGTGCCAGCAGTCTTCAGACAGGGGGAGCCTACGAGCAGTACTTC. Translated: CASSLQTGGAYEQYF.

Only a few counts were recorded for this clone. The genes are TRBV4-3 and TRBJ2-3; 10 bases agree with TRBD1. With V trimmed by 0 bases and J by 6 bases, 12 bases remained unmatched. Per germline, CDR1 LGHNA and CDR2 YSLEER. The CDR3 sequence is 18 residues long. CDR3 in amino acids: CASSQEVLLGTGVDTQYF. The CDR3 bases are TGCGCCAGCAGCCAAGAAGTACTTTTAGGGACAGGGGTCGATACGCAGTATTTT.

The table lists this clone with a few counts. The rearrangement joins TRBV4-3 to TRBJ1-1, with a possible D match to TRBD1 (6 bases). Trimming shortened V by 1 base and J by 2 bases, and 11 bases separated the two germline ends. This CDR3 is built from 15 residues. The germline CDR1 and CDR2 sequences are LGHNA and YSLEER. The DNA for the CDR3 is TGCGCCAGCAGCCAAGTGGGGGGGGCCAACACTGAAGCTTTCTTT. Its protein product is CASSQVGGANTEAFF.

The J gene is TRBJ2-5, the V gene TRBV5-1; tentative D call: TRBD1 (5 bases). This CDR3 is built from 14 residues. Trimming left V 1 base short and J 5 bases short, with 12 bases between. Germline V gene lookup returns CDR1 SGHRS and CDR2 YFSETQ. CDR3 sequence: CASSLMGPGETQYF. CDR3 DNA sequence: TGCGCCAGCAGCTTGATGGGGCCCGGGGAGACCCAGTACTTC.

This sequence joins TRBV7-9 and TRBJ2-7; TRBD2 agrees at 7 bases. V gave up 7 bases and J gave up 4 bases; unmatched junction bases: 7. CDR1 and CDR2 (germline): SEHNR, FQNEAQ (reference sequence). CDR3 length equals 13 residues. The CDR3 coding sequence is TGTGCCAGCACCCACGGAGCGGGATACGAGCAGTACTTC. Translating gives CASTHGAGYEQYF.

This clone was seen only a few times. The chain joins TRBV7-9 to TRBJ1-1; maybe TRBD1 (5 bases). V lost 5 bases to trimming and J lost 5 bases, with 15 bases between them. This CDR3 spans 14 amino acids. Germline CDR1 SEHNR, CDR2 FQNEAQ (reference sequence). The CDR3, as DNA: TGTGCCAGCAGCCTTCAGGGTAGGCGGACTGAAGCTTTCTTT. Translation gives CASSLQGRRTEAFF.

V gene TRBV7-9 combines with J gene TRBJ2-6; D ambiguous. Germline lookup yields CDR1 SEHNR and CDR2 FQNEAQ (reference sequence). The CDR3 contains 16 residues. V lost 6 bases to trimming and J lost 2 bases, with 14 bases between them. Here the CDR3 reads CASRQVSLAGANVLTF. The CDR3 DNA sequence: TGTGCCAGCAGGCAGGTTTCCCTCGCTGGGGCCAACGTCCTGACTTTC.

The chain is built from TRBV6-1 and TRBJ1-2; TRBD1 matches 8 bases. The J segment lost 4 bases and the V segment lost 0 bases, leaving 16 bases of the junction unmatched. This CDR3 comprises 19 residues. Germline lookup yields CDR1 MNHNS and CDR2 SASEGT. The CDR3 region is CASSEAGGPRAGGGYGYTF. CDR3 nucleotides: TGTGCCAGCAGTGAAGCAGGTGGGCCTCGCGCAGGGGGCGGCTATGGCTACACCTTC.

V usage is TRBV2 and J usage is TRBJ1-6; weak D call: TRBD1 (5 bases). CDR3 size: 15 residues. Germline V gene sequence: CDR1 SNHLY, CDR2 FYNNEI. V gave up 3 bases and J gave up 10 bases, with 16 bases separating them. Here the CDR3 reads CASSDSQGTLSPLHF. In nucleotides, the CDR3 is TGTGCCAGCAGTGATAGCCAGGGAACCCTATCACCCCTCCACTTT.

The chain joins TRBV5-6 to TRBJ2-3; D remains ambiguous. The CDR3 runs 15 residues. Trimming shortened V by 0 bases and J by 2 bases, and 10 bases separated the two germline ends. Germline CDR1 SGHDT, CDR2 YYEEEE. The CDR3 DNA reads TGTGCCAGCAGCTTGGGTGGTTCTAACACAGATACGCAGTATTTT. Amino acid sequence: CASSLGGSNTDTQYF.

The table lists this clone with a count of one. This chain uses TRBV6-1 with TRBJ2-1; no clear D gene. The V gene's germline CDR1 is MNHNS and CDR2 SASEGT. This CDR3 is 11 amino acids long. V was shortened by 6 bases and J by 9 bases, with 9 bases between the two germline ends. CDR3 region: CASSLSSEQFF. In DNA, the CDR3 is TGTGCCAGCAGCCTAAGTAGTGAGCAGTTCTTC.

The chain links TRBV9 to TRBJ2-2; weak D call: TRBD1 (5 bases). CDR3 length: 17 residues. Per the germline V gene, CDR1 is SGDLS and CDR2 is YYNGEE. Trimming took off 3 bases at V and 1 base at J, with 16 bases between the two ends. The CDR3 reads CASSGIRTQLNTGELFF. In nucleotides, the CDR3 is TGTGCCAGCAGCGGAATTCGGACACAACTGAACACCGGGGAGCTGTTTTTT.

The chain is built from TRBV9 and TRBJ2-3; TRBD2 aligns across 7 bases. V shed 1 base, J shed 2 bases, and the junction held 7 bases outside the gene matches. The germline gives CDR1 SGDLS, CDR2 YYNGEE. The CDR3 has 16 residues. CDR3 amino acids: CASSVRGLVITDTQYF. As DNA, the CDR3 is TGTGCCAGCAGCGTACGAGGACTAGTCATCACAGATACGCAGTATTTT.

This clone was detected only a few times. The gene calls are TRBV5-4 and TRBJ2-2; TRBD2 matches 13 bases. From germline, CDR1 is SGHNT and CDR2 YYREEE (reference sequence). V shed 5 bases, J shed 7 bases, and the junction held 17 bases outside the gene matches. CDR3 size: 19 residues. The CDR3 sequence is CASRFGPGTSGAHVGELFF. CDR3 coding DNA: TGTGCCAGCAGGTTCGGCCCAGGGACTAGCGGGGCTCATGTCGGGGAGCTGTTTTTT.